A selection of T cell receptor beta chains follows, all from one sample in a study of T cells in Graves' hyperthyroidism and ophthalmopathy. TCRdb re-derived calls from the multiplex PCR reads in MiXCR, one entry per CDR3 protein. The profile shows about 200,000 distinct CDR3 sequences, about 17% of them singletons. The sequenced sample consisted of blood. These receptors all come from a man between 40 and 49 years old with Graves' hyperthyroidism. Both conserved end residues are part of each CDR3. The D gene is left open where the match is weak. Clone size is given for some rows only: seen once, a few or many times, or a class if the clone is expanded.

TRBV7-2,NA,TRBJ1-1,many,TGTGCCAGCAGCTCAGAACCGGGACATTGGGCTTTCTTT,CASSSEPGHWAFF
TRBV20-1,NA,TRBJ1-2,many,TGCAGTGCGGACTACTATGGCTACACCTTC,CSADYYGYTF
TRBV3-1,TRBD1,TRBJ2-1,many,TGTGCCAGCAGCCCAAGGGACAGGTTAAACAATGAGCAGTTCTTC,CASSPRDRLNNEQFF
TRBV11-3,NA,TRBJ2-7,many,TGTGCCAGCAGCACCGGGGCCCCCTACGAGCAGTACTTC,CASSTGAPYEQYF
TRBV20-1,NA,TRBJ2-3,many,TGCAGTGCTAGAGGGGAAACAGATACGCAGTATTTT,CSARGETDTQYF
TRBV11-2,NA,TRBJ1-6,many,TGTGCCAGCAGCTTAGGTTGGGCAGGGCCGAATTCACCCCTCCACTTT,CASSLGWAGPNSPLHF
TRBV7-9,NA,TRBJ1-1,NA,TGTGCCAGCAGCTTAGCAGGGTGGGACACTGAAGCTTTCTTT,CASSLAGWDTEAFF
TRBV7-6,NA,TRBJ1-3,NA,TGTGCCAGCAGCCGTAGGGGCAGGCTCCCAACTGGAAACACCATATATTTT,CASSRRGRLPTGNTIYF
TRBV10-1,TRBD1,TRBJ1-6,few,TGCGCCAGCAGTGGGACAGGAGTTGAGTCACCCCTCCACTTT,CASSGTGVESPLHF
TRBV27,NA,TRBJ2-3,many,TGTGCCAGCAGTCCGGCAGAACGGTCAGATACGCAGTATTTT,CASSPAERSDTQYF
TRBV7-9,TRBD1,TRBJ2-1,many,TGTGCCAGCAGCCTCGACAGGGGACAGGAGCAGTTCTTC,CASSLDRGQEQFF
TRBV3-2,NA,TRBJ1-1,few,TGTGCCAGCAGCCAAGAATGGGGGGATGATACTGAAGCTTTCTTT,CASSQEWGDDTEAFF
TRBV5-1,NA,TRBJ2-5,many,TGCGCCAGCAGCTTGCGGGGGAGCCAAGAGACCCAGTACTTC,CASSLRGSQETQYF
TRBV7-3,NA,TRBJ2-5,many,TGTGCCAGCAGCTCCTCAGGGGATTCGGAGACCCAGTACTTC,CASSSSGDSETQYF
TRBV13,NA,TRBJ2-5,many,TGTGCCAGCAGCTTTCGACCGAGCCAAGAGACCCAGTACTTC,CASSFRPSQETQYF
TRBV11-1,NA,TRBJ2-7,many,TGTGCCAGCAGCTCGGACGGGTACTCCTACGAGCAGTACTTC,CASSSDGYSYEQYF
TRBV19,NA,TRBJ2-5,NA,TGTGCCAGTAGTATTGGACGACCGCAAGAGACCCAGTACTTC,CASSIGRPQETQYF
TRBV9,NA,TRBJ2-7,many,TGTGCCAGCAGCGCCGAAAAGGGTGAGCAGTACTTC,CASSAEKGEQYF
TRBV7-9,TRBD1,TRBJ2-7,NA,TGTGCCAGCAGCGCTCCGGGACAGGGGGCCCACGAGCAGTACTTC,CASSAPGQGAHEQYF
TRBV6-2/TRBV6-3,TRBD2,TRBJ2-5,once,TGTGCCAGCAGTGGGACTAGCGGTGGGGAGACCCAGTACTTC,CASSGTSGGETQYF
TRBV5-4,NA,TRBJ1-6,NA,TGTGCCAGCAGGGTTAAGACGGAGGGACTAAATTCACCCCTCCACTTT,CASRVKTEGLNSPLHF
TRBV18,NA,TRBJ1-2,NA,TGTGCCAGCTCACCTGAGACTAGGAATGGCTACACCTTC,CASSPETRNGYTF
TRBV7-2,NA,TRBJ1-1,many,TGTGCCAGCAGCTTAACGAAGAACACTGAAGCTTTCTTT,CASSLTKNTEAFF
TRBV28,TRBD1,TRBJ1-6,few,TGTGCCAGCAGTAAAGGGCAGGGGGCGAATTCACCCCTCCACTTT,CASSKGQGANSPLHF
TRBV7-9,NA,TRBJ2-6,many,TGTGCCAGCAGACTTTCTGGGGCCAACGTCCTGACTTTC,CASRLSGANVLTF
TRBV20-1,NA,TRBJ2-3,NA,TGCAGTGCTAGACGCCTACGGGGGACAGATACGCAGTATTTT,CSARRLRGTDTQYF
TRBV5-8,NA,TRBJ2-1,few,TGTGCCAGCAGCTTGTCAGGGCAGGGATACAATGAGCAGTTCTTC,CASSLSGQGYNEQFF
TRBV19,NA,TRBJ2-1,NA,TGTGCCAGTAGTCCCCAGCCTAGCATAGCATACAATGAGCAGTTCTTC,CASSPQPSIAYNEQFF